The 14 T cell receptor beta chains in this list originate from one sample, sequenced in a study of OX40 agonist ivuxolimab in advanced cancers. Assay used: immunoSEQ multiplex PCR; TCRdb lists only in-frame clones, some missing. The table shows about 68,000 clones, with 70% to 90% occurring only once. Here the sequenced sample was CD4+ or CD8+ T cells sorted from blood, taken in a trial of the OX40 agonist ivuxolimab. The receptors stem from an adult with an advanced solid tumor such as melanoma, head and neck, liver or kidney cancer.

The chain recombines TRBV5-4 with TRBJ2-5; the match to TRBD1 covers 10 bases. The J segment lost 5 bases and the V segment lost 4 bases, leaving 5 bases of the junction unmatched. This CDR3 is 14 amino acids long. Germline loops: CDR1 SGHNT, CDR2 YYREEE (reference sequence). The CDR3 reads CASSADRGWETQYF. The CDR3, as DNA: TGTGCCAGCAGCGCGGACAGGGGGTGGGAGACCCAGTACTTC.

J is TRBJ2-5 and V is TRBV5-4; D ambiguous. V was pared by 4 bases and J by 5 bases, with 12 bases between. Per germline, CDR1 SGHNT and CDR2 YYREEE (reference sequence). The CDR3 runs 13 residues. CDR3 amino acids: CASSPSSGETQYF. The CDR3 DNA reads TGTGCCAGCAGCCCATCATCTGGGGAGACCCAGTACTTC.

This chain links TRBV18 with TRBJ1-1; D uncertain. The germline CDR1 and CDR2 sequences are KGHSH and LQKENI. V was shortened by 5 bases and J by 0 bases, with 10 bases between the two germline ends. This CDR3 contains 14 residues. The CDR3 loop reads CASSFFNVNTEAFF. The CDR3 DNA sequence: TGTGCCAGCTCATTCTTTAACGTGAACACTGAAGCTTTCTTT.

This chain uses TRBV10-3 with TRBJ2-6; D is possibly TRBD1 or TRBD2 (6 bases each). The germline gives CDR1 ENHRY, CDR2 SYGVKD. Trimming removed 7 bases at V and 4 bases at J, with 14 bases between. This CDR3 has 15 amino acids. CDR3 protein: CAITEGEGGANVLTF. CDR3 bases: TGTGCCATCACGGAGGGGGAAGGAGGGGCCAACGTCCTGACTTTC.

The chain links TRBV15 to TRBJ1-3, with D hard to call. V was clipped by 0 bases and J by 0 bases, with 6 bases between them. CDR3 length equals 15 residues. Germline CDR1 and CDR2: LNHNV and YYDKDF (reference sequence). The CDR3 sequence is CATSRDRVSGNTIYF. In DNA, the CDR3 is TGTGCCACCAGCAGAGATCGAGTCTCTGGAAACACCATATATTTT. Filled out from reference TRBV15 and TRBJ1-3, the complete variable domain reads DAMVIQNPRYQVTQFGKPVTLSCSQTLNHNVMYWYQQKSSQAPKLLFHYYDKDFNNEADTPDNFQSRRPNTSFCFLDIRSPGLGDTAMYLCATSRDRVSGNTIYFGEGSWLTVV.

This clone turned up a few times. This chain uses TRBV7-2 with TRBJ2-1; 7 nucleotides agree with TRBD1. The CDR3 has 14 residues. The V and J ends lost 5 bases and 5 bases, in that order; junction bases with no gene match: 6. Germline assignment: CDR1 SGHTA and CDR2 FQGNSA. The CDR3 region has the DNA TGTGCCAGCAGCCTTCAAGGGACAGACAATGAGCAGTTCTTC. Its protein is CASSLQGTDNEQFF.

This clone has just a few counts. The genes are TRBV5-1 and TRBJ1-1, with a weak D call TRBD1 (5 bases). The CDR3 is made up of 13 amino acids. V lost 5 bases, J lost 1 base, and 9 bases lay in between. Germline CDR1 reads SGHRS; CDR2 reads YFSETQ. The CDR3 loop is CASRWQGNTEAFF. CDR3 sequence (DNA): TGCGCCAGCAGATGGCAGGGGAACACTGAAGCTTTCTTT.

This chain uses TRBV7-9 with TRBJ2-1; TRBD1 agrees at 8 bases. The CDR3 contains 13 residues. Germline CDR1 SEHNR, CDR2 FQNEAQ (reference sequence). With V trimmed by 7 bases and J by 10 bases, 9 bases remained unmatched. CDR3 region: CASTGQGPGEQFF. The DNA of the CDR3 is TGTGCCAGCACCGGACAGGGACCAGGCGAGCAGTTCTTC.

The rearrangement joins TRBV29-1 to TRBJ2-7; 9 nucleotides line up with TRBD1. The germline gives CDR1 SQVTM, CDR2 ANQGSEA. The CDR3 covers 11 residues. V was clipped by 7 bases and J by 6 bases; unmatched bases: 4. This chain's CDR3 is CSANRGPEQYF. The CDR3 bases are TGCAGCGCCAACAGGGGGCCCGAGCAGTACTTC.

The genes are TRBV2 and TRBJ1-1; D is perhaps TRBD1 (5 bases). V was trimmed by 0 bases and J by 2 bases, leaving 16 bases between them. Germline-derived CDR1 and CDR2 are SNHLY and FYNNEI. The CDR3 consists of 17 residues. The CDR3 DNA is TGTGCCAGCAGTGAAGCGCTTCCGTTGACAGCCAACACTGAAGCTTTCTTT. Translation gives CASSEALPLTANTEAFF.

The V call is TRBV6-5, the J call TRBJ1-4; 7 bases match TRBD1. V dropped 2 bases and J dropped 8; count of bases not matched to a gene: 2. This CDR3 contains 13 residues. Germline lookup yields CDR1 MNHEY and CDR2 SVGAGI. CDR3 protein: CASSYVTGEKLFF. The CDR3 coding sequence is TGTGCCAGCAGTTACGTGACAGGGGAAAAACTGTTTTTT.

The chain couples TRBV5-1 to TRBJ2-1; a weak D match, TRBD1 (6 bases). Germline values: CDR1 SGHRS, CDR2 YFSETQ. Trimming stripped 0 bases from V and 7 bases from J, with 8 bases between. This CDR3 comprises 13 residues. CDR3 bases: TGCGCCAGCAGCTTGGAGGGACAAAATGAGCAGTTCTTC. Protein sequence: CASSLEGQNEQFF.

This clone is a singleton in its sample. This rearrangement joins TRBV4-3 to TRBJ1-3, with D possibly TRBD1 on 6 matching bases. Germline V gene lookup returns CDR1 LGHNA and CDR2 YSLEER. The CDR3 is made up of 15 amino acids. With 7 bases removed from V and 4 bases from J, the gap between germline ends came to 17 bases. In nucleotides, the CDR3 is TGCGCCAGCACCTTAGACAGGAACCCCGGAAACACCATATATTTT. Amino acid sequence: CASTLDRNPGNTIYF.

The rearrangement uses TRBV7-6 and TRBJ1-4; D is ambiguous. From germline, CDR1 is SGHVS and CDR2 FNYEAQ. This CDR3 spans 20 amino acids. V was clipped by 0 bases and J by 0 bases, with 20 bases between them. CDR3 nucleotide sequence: TGTGCCAGCAGCTTAGCGGGTAGTATCGGGATTATTGCAACTAATGAAAAACTGTTTTTT. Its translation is CASSLAGSIGIIATNEKLFF.